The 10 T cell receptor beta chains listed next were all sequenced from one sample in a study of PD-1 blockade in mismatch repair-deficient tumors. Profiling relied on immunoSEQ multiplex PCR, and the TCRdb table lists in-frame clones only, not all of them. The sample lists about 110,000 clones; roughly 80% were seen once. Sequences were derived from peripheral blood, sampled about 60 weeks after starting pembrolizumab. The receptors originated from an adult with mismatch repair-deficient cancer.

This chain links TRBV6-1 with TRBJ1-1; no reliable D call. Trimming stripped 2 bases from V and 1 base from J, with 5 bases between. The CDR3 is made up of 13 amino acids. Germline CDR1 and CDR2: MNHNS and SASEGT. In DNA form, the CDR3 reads TGTGCCAGCAGTGAACTGGGGAACACTGAAGCTTTCTTT. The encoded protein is CASSELGNTEAFF.

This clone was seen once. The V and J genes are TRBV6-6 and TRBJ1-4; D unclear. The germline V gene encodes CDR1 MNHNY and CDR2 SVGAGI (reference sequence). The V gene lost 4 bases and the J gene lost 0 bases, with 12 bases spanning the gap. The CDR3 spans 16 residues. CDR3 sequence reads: CASSSPSGATNEKLFF. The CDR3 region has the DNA TGTGCCAGCAGTTCCCCATCAGGAGCAACTAATGAAAAACTGTTTTTT.

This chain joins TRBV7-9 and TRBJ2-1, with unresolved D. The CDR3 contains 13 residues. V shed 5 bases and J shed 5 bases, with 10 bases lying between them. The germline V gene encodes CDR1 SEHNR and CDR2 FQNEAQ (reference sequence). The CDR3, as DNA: TGTGCCAGCAGCGCGAACTCTAACAATGAGCAGTTCTTC. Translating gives CASSANSNNEQFF.

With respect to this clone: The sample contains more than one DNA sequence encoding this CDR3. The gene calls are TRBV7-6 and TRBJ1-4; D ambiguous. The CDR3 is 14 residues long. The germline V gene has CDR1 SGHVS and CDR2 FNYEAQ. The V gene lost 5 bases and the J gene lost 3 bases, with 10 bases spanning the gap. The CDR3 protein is CASSLGGSNEKLFF. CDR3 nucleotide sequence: TGTGCCAGCAGCCTCGGAGGCTCTAATGAAAAACTGTTTTTT.

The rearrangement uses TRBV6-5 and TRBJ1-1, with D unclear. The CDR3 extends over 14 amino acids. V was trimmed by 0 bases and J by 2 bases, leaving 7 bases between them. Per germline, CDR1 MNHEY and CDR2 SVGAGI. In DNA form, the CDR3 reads TGTGCCAGCAGTTACTCAAACCCTAACACTGAAGCTTTCTTT. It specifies CASSYSNPNTEAFF.

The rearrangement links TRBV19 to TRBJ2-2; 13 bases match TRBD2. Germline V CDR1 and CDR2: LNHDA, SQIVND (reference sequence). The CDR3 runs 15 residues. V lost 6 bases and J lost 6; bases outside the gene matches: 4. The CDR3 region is CASRGGLAGAGELFF. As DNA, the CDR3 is TGTGCCAGTAGGGGAGGACTAGCGGGAGCCGGGGAGCTGTTTTTT. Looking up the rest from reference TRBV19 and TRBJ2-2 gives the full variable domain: DGGITQSPKYLFRKEGQNVTLSCEQNLNHDAMYWYRQDPGQGLRLIYYSQIVNDFQKGDIAEGYSVSREKKESFPLTVTSAQKNPTAFYLCASRGGLAGAGELFFGEGSRLTVL.

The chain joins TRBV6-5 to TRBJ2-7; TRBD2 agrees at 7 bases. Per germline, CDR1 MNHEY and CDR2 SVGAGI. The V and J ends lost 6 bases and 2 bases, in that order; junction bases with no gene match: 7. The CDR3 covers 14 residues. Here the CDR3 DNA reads TGTGCCAGCAGCCAGGCCGGGACTACCTACGAGCAGTACTTC. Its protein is CASSQAGTTYEQYF.

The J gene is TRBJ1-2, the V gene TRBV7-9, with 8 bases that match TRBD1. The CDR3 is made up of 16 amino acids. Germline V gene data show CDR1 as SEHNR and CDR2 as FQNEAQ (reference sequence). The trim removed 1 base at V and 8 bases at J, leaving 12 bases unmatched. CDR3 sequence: CASSLDVTQGVRGYTF. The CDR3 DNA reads TGTGCCAGCAGCTTAGACGTAACACAGGGGGTGCGCGGCTACACCTTC.

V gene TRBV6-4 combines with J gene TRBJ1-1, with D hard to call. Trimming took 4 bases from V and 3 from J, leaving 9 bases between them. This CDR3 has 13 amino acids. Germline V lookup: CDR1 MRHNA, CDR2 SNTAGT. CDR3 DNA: TGTGCCAGCAGTGTCGAGCAACACACTGAAGCTTTCTTT. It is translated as CASSVEQHTEAFF.

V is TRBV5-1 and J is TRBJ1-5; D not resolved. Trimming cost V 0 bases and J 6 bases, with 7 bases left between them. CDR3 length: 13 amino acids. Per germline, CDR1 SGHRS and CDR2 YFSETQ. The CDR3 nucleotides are TGCGCCAGCAGCTTGGGGGCAGGTCAGCCCCAGCATTTT. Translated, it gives CASSLGAGQPQHF.